One and the same sample provided the 27 T cell receptor beta chains below, sequenced in a study of post-analysis software for immune sequencing data (dated by TCRdb to 2014 to 2015). Points the paper makes about the study in general: Significantly higher frequencies in patients than in controls were found for several TRBV segments, including TRBV5-6, TRBV5-1 and TRBV20-1.

Libraries were constructed by PCR. The reads were generated on an Illumina HiSeq 2500. To reduce PCR and sequencing biases, unique molecular identifiers were built into the TCR beta cDNA libraries. TCRdb's own reprocessing of the public reads used fastp at Q25 and MiXCR and kept productive beta chains. A single entry per CDR3 protein holds the most common genes and DNA from its merged rows. The sample contains 750,000 to 950,000 distinct CDR3 sequences, under 70% of them found a single time. Approximately 4.5% of the sample rests with the top ten. No antigen is known for these receptors. What was sequenced was blood. Source of these receptors: a girl under 18 with multiple sclerosis.

The chain carries TRBV28 and TRBJ2-3, with 7 bases aligning to TRBD2. J lost 0 bases, V lost 5 bases, and 8 bases had no gene match. This CDR3 region has 16 residues. Germline-derived CDR1 and CDR2 are MDHEN and SYDVKM. DNA of the CDR3: TGTGCCAGCAGTGCCTCGACTAGCCCTAGCACAGATACGCAGTATTTT. This gives the protein CASSASTSPSTDTQYF.

The table lists this clonotype with a few counts. V and J are TRBV5-1 and TRBJ2-2, with D perhaps matching TRBD1 (5 bases). The V end was cut by 0 bases, the J end by 1 base, with 7 bases between. The CDR3 has 15 amino acids. Germline CDR1 reads SGHRS; CDR2 reads YFSETQ. The CDR3 region is CASSLAQGNTGELFF. The CDR3 nucleotides are TGCGCCAGCAGCTTGGCGCAGGGGAACACCGGGGAGCTGTTTTTT. Drawing the rest from reference TRBV5-1 and TRBJ2-2, the complete variable domain is KAGVTQTPRYLIKTRGQQVTLSCSPISGHRSVSWYQQTPGQGLQFLFEYFSETQRNKGNFPGRFSGRQFSNSRSEMNVSTLELGDSALYLCASSLAQGNTGELFFGEGSRLTVL.

The chain links TRBV3-1 to TRBJ2-6; no definite D call. Trimming took off 4 bases at V and 0 bases at J, with 7 bases between the two ends. This CDR3 is 15 amino acids long. Germline V gene data show CDR1 as LGHDT and CDR2 as YNNKEL (reference sequence). CDR3 nucleotides: TGTGCCAGCAGCCCGAAATTCTCTGGGGCCAACGTCCTGACTTTC. It yields the protein CASSPKFSGANVLTF.

This clonotype was detected only a few times. This chain links TRBV7-9 with TRBJ2-6; 9 bases agree with TRBD1. This CDR3 contains 17 residues. CDR1 is SEHNR and CDR2 is FQNEAQ in the germline V gene (reference sequence). V lost 5 bases, J lost 0 bases, and 5 bases stayed unmatched. CDR3 in DNA: TGTGCCAGCAGCCCAGGGACAGGGAGCTCTGGGGCCAACGTCCTGACTTTC. Translated, it gives CASSPGTGSSGANVLTF.

The DNA of the CDR3 is TGTGCCACCTCTACGGGCTCAACCTACGAGCAGTACTTC. It specifies CATSTGSTYEQYF. The V gene is TRBV10-3, the J gene TRBJ2-7; no definite D call. Germline CDR1 is ENHRY and CDR2 is SYGVKD. There are 13 residues in the CDR3. V lost 10 bases to trimming and J lost 2 bases, with 15 bases between them.

There are a few counts of this clonotype. The chain links TRBV10-3 to TRBJ2-1; unclear D gene. The germline CDR1 and CDR2 sequences are ENHRY and SYGVKD. The ends were cut back, 6 bases at V and 0 bases at J, with 9 bases in the middle. The CDR3 has 14 amino acids. In DNA, the CDR3 is TGTGCCATCAGCAGCCGGAGCTCCTACAATGAGCAGTTCTTC. Translating gives CAISSRSSYNEQFF.

The chain has TRBV5-1 and TRBJ2-1; 9 bases map to TRBD2. The CDR3 spans 16 residues. Germline-derived CDR1 and CDR2 are SGHRS and YFSETQ. The V and J ends lost 0 bases and 8 bases, in that order; junction bases with no gene match: 9. CDR3 sequence (DNA): TGCGCCAGCAGCTTGGCGCTAGCGGGAATTTTCGATGAGCAGTTCTTC. Translation: CASSLALAGIFDEQFF.

This chain uses TRBV27 with TRBJ2-5; 8 bases match TRBD1. The length of the CDR3 is 16 residues. The V gene's germline CDR1 is MNHEY and CDR2 SMNVEV (reference sequence). Trimming took 4 bases from V and 1 from J; bases not matched to a gene: 8. This CDR3 is CASSSRQGKAQETQYF. CDR3 bases: TGTGCCAGCAGTTCGAGACAGGGGAAGGCCCAAGAGACCCAGTACTTC.

This clonotype was counted a few times. CDR3 nucleotide sequence: TGTGCCAGCAGTTTAGCCGGGCAGGGCACCGGGGAGCTGTTTTTT. It is translated as CASSLAGQGTGELFF. The gene calls are TRBV12-3 or TRBV12-4 and TRBJ2-2, with D perhaps TRBD1 (5 bases). Trimming took off 0 bases at V and 4 bases at J, with 9 bases between the two ends. The CDR3 has 15 amino acids.

This clonotype was counted a few times. The chain has TRBV5-1 and TRBJ2-1, with D possibly TRBD2 on 5 matching bases. V was cut by 3 bases and J by 7 bases, with 17 bases left in between. The V gene's germline CDR1 is SGHRS and CDR2 YFSETQ. This CDR3 is built from 15 residues. In DNA, the CDR3 is TGCGCCAGCAGCTCTTCGCCGGGGAGTAGGAATGAGCAGTTCTTC. Its protein is CASSSSPGSRNEQFF. The whole variable domain, filled in from reference TRBV5-1 and TRBJ2-1, reads KAGVTQTPRYLIKTRGQQVTLSCSPISGHRSVSWYQQTPGQGLQFLFEYFSETQRNKGNFPGRFSGRQFSNSRSEMNVSTLELGDSALYLCASSSSPGSRNEQFFGPGTRLTVL.

The J gene is TRBJ2-1, the V gene TRBV2, with TRBD1 identical over 10 bases. Trimming cost V 6 bases and J 0 bases; bases outside gene matches: 2. This CDR3 has 15 residues. CDR1 SNHLY and CDR2 FYNNEI come from the germline V gene. The chain's CDR3 is CASRDRGTSYNEQFF. CDR3 nucleotides: TGTGCCAGCAGGGACAGGGGGACCTCCTACAATGAGCAGTTCTTC.

This clonotype was detected only once. The chain links TRBV7-6 to TRBJ2-5; 7 positions match TRBD2. Germline assignment: CDR1 SGHVS and CDR2 FNYEAQ. Unmatched junction bases numbered 12, after V lost 6 bases and J lost 11 bases. There are 13 residues in the CDR3. For the CDR3, the DNA is TGTGCCAGCAGTTTGCGGGAGTATTCGGAGCAGTACTTC. As protein: CASSLREYSEQYF.

This clonotype came up a few times. The chain employs TRBV7-8 and TRBJ1-5; D ambiguous. V lost 5 bases, J lost 1 base, and 9 bases lay in between. The germline gives CDR1 SGHVS, CDR2 FQNEAQ. This CDR3 region has 14 residues. The CDR3 protein is CASSDNRSNQPQHF. CDR3 bases: TGTGCCAGCAGCGACAATCGGAGCAATCAGCCCCAGCATTTT.

The chain couples TRBV4-1 to TRBJ2-3; possibly TRBD2 for D (6 bases). The CDR3 is 18 residues long. With 0 bases removed from V and 0 bases from J, the gap between germline ends came to 16 bases. Germline assignment: CDR1 MGHRA and CDR2 YSYEKL. Here the CDR3 reads CASSQDRLARGSTDTQYF. CDR3 nucleotides: TGCGCCAGCAGCCAAGATCGGCTAGCGAGGGGCAGCACAGATACGCAGTATTTT.

This clonotype was recorded once. V gene TRBV10-3 combines with J gene TRBJ1-2; D unclear. The CDR3 sequence is 13 residues long. Germline lookup yields CDR1 ENHRY and CDR2 SYGVKD. The ends were cut back, 6 bases at V and 0 bases at J, with 8 bases in the middle. The CDR3 reads CAISVATNYGYTF. The CDR3 bases are TGTGCCATCAGCGTGGCGACTAACTATGGCTACACCTTC.

The genes are TRBV25-1 and TRBJ2-5, with 8 bases lining up with TRBD2. V lost 3 bases, J lost 3 bases, and 6 bases stayed unmatched. CDR3 length equals 15 residues. Germline-derived CDR1 and CDR2 are MGHDK and SYGVNS. The CDR3 bases are TGTGCCAGCAGTGACCCAGGACTAGCCAAAGAGACCCAGTACTTC. Protein: CASSDPGLAKETQYF.

The chain carries TRBV12-3 or TRBV12-4 and TRBJ2-1; no definite D call. This CDR3 region has 14 residues. The V gene lost 5 bases and the J gene lost 0 bases, with 8 bases spanning the gap. The CDR3 sequence is CASSPTFSYNEQFF. The CDR3 bases are TGTGCCAGCAGTCCCACGTTCTCCTACAATGAGCAGTTCTTC.

This clonotype was found a few times. This rearrangement joins TRBV7-9 to TRBJ1-1; D not resolved. V was shortened by 6 bases and J by 7 bases, with 12 bases between the two germline ends. The CDR3 totals 12 residues. In germline, CDR1 is SEHNR, CDR2 FQNEAQ (reference sequence). The CDR3 loop is CASSFTGGEAFF. CDR3 DNA: TGTGCCAGCAGTTTCACGGGTGGTGAAGCTTTCTTT.

The chain uses TRBV12-3 or TRBV12-4 and TRBJ2-5, with 7 bases aligning to TRBD1. V was pared by 6 bases and J by 9 bases, with 10 bases of the junction left unmatched. The CDR3 extends over 13 amino acids. CDR3 sequence reads: CASRSDRAEAQYF. As DNA, the CDR3 is TGTGCCAGCAGGTCCGACAGGGCGGAGGCCCAGTACTTC.

The V call is TRBV19, the J call TRBJ2-4; 7 bases are a match to TRBD1. Germline CDR1 reads LNHDA; CDR2 reads SQIVND (reference sequence). V lost 6 bases and J lost 6; bases outside the gene matches: 17. The CDR3 extends over 17 amino acids. CDR3 region: CASSQGQSPGGGNIQYF. The CDR3, as DNA: TGTGCCAGTAGCCAGGGACAGTCCCCAGGTGGGGGAAACATTCAGTACTTC.

The V gene is TRBV20-1, the J gene TRBJ2-7; D is unclear. The CDR3 runs 14 residues. Trimming pared 2 bases from V and 1 base from J, leaving 12 bases between. CDR1 is DFQATT and CDR2 is SNEGSKA in the germline V gene (reference sequence). CDR3 region: CSARKPGSSYEQYF. Written as DNA, the CDR3 is TGCAGTGCTAGAAAGCCTGGCAGTTCCTACGAGCAGTACTTC.

This clonotype was counted once. V gene TRBV27 combines with J gene TRBJ2-4, with no clear D. Trimming removed 3 bases at V and 9 bases at J, with 12 bases between. Per germline, CDR1 MNHEY and CDR2 SMNVEV (reference sequence). This CDR3 contains 13 residues. This CDR3 is CASSFWARSIQYF. CDR3 nucleotides: TGTGCCAGCAGTTTTTGGGCCAGATCCATTCAGTACTTC.

The V and J genes are TRBV11-2 and TRBJ2-7; TRBD2 agrees at 9 bases. CDR3 length equals 16 residues. The germline V gene has CDR1 SGHAT and CDR2 FQNNGV. V shed 7 bases and J 3 bases; nucleotides not matched to a gene: 13. The CDR3: CASKTMASGTLYEQYF. DNA of the CDR3: TGTGCCAGCAAGACAATGGCTAGCGGGACCCTCTACGAGCAGTACTTC.

The chain has TRBV11-1 and TRBJ2-7; D might be TRBD1 or TRBD2, each matching 5 bases. From germline, CDR1 is SGHAT and CDR2 FQDESV (reference sequence). This CDR3 region has 17 residues. V lost 4 bases and J lost 0, with 19 bases in between. CDR3 sequence: CASSSGLAGTDSYEQYF. DNA of the CDR3: TGTGCCAGCAGCTCGGGTTTAGCCGGGACGGACTCCTACGAGCAGTACTTC.

This chain joins TRBV27 and TRBJ1-2, with TRBD1 identical over 8 bases. CDR1 MNHEY and CDR2 SMNVEV come from the germline V gene (reference sequence). V shed 5 bases and J 8 bases; nucleotides not matched to a gene: 10. This CDR3 spans 14 amino acids. The CDR3 coding sequence is TGTGCCAGCAGTACGTTTCAGGGGGCTTGGGGCTACACCTTC. Encoded protein: CASSTFQGAWGYTF.

A note on this clonotype: The junction differs from germline at one of its ends, possibly a read error. The J gene is TRBJ2-1, the V gene TRBV7-9, with 8 bases aligning to TRBD1. CDR1 is SEHNR, CDR2 FQNEAQ, per germline (reference sequence). CDR3 size: 11 residues. The CDR3 DNA reads TGTGCCAGCAGCCCTACAGGGGGTAATGTCTTC. It codes for CASSPTGGNVF.

DNA for the CDR3: TGCGCCAGCAGCTTGAGTCTGGCAATCGGGAATGAGCAGTTCTTC. Amino acid sequence: CASSLSLAIGNEQFF. The chain uses TRBV5-1 and TRBJ2-1; D remains ambiguous. The CDR3 is 15 amino acids. In germline, CDR1 is SGHRS, CDR2 YFSETQ. The V gene lost 1 base and the J gene lost 7 bases, with 15 bases spanning the gap.